This T cell receptor beta chain originates from a study of T-cell memory formation after mild COVID-19. Study information: The study found TCR clusters largely donor specific. Whole-study results and caveats: Balance between CD4 and CD8 was seen in clones contracting day 15 to 85, and a CD4+ lean was seen in later expanders. Detection of some responders pre-infection suggested pre-existing cross-reactive memory T cells participated. Contracting clones localized mainly to CM and EM when CD4+ and mainly to EMRA when CD8+.

Germline V lookup: CDR1 MNHEY, CDR2 SMNVEV (reference sequence). The CDR3 contains 13 residues. J was trimmed by 4 bases and V by 6 bases; bases with no gene match: 5. Using its own MiXCR run on the 5' RACE reads, TCRdb lists one record per CDR3 protein. The repertoire consists of over 300,000 distinct CDR3 sequences, with 20% to 25% occurring once and the leading ten covering around 20%. This clonotype was detected a few times. Its antigen is not known. The V and J genes are TRBV27 and TRBJ1-1, with 7 bases lining up with TRBD1. The sequenced sample consisted of PBMCs or a T cell subset sorted from them (not recorded which). This TCR derives from a man aged 18 to 35 who had mild COVID-19 (a few samples of this study predate the infection). Cell type and time point are not known. CDR3 in DNA: TGTGCCAGCAGAACCAGGGGGTTCACTGAAGCTTTCTTT. Translation: CASRTRGFTEAFF.